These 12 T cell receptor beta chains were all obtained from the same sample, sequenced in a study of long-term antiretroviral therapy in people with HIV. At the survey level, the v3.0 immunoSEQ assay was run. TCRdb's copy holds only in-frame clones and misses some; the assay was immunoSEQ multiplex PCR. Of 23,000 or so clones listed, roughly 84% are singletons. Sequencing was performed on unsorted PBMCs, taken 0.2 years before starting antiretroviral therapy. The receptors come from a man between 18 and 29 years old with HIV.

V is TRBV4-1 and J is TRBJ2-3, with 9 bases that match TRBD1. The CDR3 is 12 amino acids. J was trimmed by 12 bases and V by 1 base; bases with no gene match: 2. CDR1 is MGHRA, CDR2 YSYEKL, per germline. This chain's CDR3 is CASSQGDRAQYF. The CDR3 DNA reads TGCGCCAGCAGCCAAGGGGACAGGGCACAGTATTTT.

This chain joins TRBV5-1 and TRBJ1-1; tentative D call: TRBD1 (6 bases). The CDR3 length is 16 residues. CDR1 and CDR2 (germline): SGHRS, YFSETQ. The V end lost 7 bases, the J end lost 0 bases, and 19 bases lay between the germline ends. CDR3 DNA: TGCGCCAGCTCATCGGCCGGGACAAACATGAACACTGAAGCTTTCTTT. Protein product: CASSSAGTNMNTEAFF.

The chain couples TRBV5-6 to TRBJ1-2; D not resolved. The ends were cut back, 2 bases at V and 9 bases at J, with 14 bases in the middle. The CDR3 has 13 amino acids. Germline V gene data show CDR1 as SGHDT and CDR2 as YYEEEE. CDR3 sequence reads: CASSFLDRSRYTF. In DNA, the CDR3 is TGTGCCAGCAGCTTCTTAGACCGATCTCGCTACACCTTC.

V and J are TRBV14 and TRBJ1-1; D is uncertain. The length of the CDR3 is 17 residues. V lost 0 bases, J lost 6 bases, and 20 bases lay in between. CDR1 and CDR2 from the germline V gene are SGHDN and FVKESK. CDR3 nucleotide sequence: TGTGCCAGCAGCCAAGAAGGAAAAAGCTGGATGTGGCCTGAAGCTTTCTTT. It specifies CASSQEGKSWMWPEAFF.

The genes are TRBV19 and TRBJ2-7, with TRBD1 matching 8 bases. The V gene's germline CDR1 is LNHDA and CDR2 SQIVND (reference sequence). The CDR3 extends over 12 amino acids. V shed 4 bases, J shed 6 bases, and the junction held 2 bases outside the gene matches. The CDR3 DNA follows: TGTGCCAGTAGTACAGGGGGCCGCGAGCAGTACTTC. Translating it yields CASSTGGREQYF.

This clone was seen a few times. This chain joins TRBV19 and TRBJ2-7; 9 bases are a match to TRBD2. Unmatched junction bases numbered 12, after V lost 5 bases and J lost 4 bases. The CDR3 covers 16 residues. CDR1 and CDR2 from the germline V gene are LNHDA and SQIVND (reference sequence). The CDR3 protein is CASSSRDSGGSYEQYF. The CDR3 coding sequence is TGTGCCAGTAGTTCCCGGGATAGCGGGGGTTCGTACGAGCAGTACTTC.

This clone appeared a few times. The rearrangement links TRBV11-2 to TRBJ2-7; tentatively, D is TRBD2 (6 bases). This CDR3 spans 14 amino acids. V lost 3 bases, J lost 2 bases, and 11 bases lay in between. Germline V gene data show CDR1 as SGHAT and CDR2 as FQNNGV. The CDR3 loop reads CASSFEASAYEQYF. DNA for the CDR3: TGTGCCAGCAGCTTCGAAGCTAGCGCCTACGAGCAGTACTTC.

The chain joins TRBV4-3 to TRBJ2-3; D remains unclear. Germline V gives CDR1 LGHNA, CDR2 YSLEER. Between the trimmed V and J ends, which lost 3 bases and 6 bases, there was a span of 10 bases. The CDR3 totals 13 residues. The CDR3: CASSQGTVDTQYF. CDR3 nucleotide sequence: TGCGCCAGCAGCCAGGGTACGGTTGATACGCAGTATTTT.

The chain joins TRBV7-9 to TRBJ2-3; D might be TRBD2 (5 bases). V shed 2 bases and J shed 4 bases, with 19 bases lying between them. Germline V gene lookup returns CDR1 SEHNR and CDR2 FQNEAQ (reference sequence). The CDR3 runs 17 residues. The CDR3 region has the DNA TGTGCCAGCAGCTTAAGGATGCCTGGGAGTGGCCCAGATACGCAGTATTTT. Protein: CASSLRMPGSGPDTQYF.

Here the CDR3 DNA reads TGTGCCAGCAGCTTAGCAGCGGGGGGGAACAATGAGCAGTTCTTC. Translation gives CASSLAAGGNNEQFF. The V and J genes are TRBV11-2 and TRBJ2-1, with 10 bases fitting TRBD2. CDR3 length: 15 residues. Germline V gives CDR1 SGHAT, CDR2 FQNNGV. Trimming at V came to 1 base and at J to 5 bases, leaving 2 bases not matched to a gene.

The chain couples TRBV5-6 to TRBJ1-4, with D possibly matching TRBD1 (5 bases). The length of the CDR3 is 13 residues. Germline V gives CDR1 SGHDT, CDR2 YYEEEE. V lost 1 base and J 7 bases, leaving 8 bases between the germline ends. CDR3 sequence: CASSLSGTEKLFF. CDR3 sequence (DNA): TGTGCCAGCAGCTTGAGCGGGACTGAAAAACTGTTTTTT. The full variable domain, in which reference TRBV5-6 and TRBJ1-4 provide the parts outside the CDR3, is DAGVTQSPTHLIKTRGQQVTLRCSPKSGHDTVSWYQQALGQGPQFIFQYYEEEERQRGNFPDRFSGHQFPNYSSELNVNALLLGDSALYLCASSLSGTEKLFFGSGTQLSVL.

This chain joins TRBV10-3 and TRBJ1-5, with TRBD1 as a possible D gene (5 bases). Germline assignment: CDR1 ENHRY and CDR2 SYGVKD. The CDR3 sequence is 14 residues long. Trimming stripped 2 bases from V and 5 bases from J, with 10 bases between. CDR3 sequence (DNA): TGTGCCATCAGTGAGCGCAGGGTCGATCAGCCCCAGCATTTT. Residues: CAISERRVDQPQHF.